The T cell receptor beta chain described here comes from a study of blood T cell repertoires in COVID-19. Study as a whole: The origin of the acute and convalescent COVID-19 samples was the United States, Italy and Spain. The analysed material was cDNA or gDNA that came from T cells, B-cell-depleted T cells, or PBMCs.

In this sample, this clone turned up a few times. Sequenced by immunoSEQ multiplex PCR; TCRdb stores in-frame clones only, minus some. The repertoire includes 110,000 to 150,000 clones, roughly four fifths of them detected once, and approximately 8.4% sits in the top ten. Cohorts were assigned according to the clinical history that participants reported. Recovered Cohort 3 donors showed two negative PCRs, clearance, or symptom resolution. This CDR3 contains 15 residues. CDR1 is SGHTA, CDR2 FQGNSA, per germline. V shed 1 base, J shed 4 bases, and the junction held 1 base outside the gene matches. The clonotype was recovered from a man between 45 and 60 years old who had recovered from COVID-19. The sequencing input was PBMCs or T cells enriched from blood (not recorded which). V and J are TRBV7-2 and TRBJ2-1; 10 bases agree with TRBD2. The CDR3 bases are TGTGCCAGCAGCTTAGAACTAGCGGGATACAATGAGCAGTTCTTC. Protein: CASSLELAGYNEQFF.